The present TCR beta chain was sequenced within a study of shared clonotypes between healthy human individuals. The CDR3 is 15 amino acids. The germline V gene encodes CDR1 SGHRS and CDR2 YFSETQ. J was trimmed by 2 bases and V by 4 bases; bases with no gene match: 9. Concerning this clone itself: The antigen is unknown.

Original analysis: From ImmunoSEQ came sequences covering only the junction and carrying no quality scores, so filtering differed. Sequencing was performed with immunoSEQ multiplex PCR; in TCRdb, only in-frame clones are kept and a portion is missing. V and J calls and clone size are copied from that table; D and trimming were computed from the DNA. The sample shows millions of clones, around 90% of them seen only once. Regarding the study as a whole: It was anticipated that sequencing depth would influence how many clonotypes donors shared.

Each of the donors was a healthy adult who was HIV-negative and had not had a recent acute infection or vaccination. The authors divided CD4+ cells into CD45RA+ naive and CD45RA-negative memory subsets. The rearrangement uses TRBV5-1 and TRBJ2-7; 7 nucleotides match TRBD1. This receptor was identified in a man in his late teens or twenties in good health. Sequences were obtained from naive CD4+ T cells sorted from blood. Noted subset: CD45RA+ positively selected. DNA for the CDR3: TGCGCCAGCAGCCCGGGGACAGAGGTAGCCTACGAGCAGTACTTC. Translation gives CASSPGTEVAYEQYF.